Listed below are T cell receptor beta chains from one sample, sequenced in a study of lymphopenia after photon versus proton radiotherapy. Method: immunoSEQ multiplex PCR; TCRdb's copy keeps in-frame clones and lacks some. Of 160,000 or so clones in the sample, more than 85% were seen once. The sample was peripheral blood, taken from a patient treated with photon-based radiotherapy. Receptor source: a man over 45 with gastric cancer. Both conserved end residues are part of each CDR3. D genes are given only for firm matches. Only part of the rows carry a size: once, few, many, or a class if the clone is expanded.

D gene: -
J gene: TRBJ1-1
clone size: -
V gene: TRBV19
CDR3 protein: CASSPLGSSMSTEAFF
CDR3 DNA: TGTGCCAGTAGTCCCTTAGGGTCTTCGATGAGCACTGAAGCTTTCTTT

D gene: TRBD2
J gene: TRBJ2-3
clone size: -
V gene: TRBV6-5
CDR3 protein: CASSYSAGVTDTQYF
CDR3 DNA: TGTGCCAGCAGTTACTCCGCGGGAGTCACAGATACGCAGTATTTT

D gene: TRBD2
J gene: TRBJ2-3
clone size: -
V gene: TRBV7-2
CDR3 protein: CASSFRLAGDTQYF
CDR3 DNA: TGTGCCAGCAGCTTCCGACTAGCCGGAGATACGCAGTATTTT

D gene: -
J gene: TRBJ2-4
clone size: -
V gene: TRBV5-6
CDR3 protein: CASTPSAGSQAKNIQYF
CDR3 DNA: TGTGCCAGCACCCCTTCGGCAGGTTCACAAGCCAAAAACATTCAGTACTTC

D gene: TRBD1
J gene: TRBJ1-2
clone size: few
V gene: TRBV5-4
CDR3 protein: CASSLDRGRRDYGYTF
CDR3 DNA: TGTGCCAGCAGCTTGGACAGGGGGCGCCGGGACTATGGCTACACCTTC

D gene: -
J gene: TRBJ1-1
clone size: -
V gene: TRBV6-1
CDR3 protein: CASRRTQIEAFF
CDR3 DNA: TGTGCCAGCAGGAGGACGCAGATTGAAGCTTTCTTT

D gene: -
J gene: TRBJ1-1
clone size: -
V gene: TRBV9
CDR3 protein: CASSAKPMNTEAFF
CDR3 DNA: TGTGCCAGCAGCGCAAAACCCATGAACACTGAAGCTTTCTTT

D gene: TRBD1
J gene: TRBJ1-4
clone size: -
V gene: TRBV5-6
CDR3 protein: CASSLGLQGANEKLFF
CDR3 DNA: TGTGCCAGCAGCTTGGGGTTACAGGGGGCTAATGAAAAACTGTTTTTT

D gene: -
J gene: TRBJ1-1
clone size: few
V gene: TRBV6-6
CDR3 protein: CASSDGQNTEAFF
CDR3 DNA: TGTGCCAGCAGTGACGGACAGAACACTGAAGCTTTCTTT

D gene: -
J gene: TRBJ2-7
clone size: once
V gene: TRBV7-8
CDR3 protein: CASSLRAAGLDYEQYF
CDR3 DNA: TGTGCCAGCAGCTTAAGAGCGGCAGGATTAGACTACGAGCAGTACTTC

D gene: -
J gene: TRBJ2-1
clone size: -
V gene: TRBV4-2
CDR3 protein: CASSHILRKASGGKYNEQFF
CDR3 DNA: TGTGCCAGCAGCCACATCCTACGAAAAGCCTCTGGCGGGAAATACAATGAGCAGTTCTTC

D gene: TRBD2
J gene: TRBJ2-1
clone size: -
V gene: TRBV11-3
CDR3 protein: CASSPGELAGNEQFF
CDR3 DNA: TGTGCCAGCAGCCCGGGGGAACTAGCGGGCAATGAGCAGTTCTTC

D gene: -
J gene: TRBJ1-5
clone size: -
V gene: TRBV27
CDR3 protein: CASSIQRNQPQHF
CDR3 DNA: TGTGCCAGCAGTATCCAGAGGAATCAGCCCCAGCATTTT

D gene: -
J gene: TRBJ2-3
clone size: -
V gene: TRBV5-5
CDR3 protein: CASSSDRRDTQYF
CDR3 DNA: TGTGCCAGCAGTTCCGACAGAAGGGATACGCAGTATTTT

D gene: -
J gene: TRBJ2-7
clone size: -
V gene: TRBV2
CDR3 protein: CASSEERALGEQYF
CDR3 DNA: TGTGCCAGCAGTGAAGAACGAGCGCTCGGCGAGCAGTACTTC

D gene: TRBD2
J gene: TRBJ2-7
clone size: -
V gene: TRBV27
CDR3 protein: CASSFSRASGRAYQRYEQYF
CDR3 DNA: TGTGCCAGCAGTTTCTCCAGGGCCAGCGGGAGGGCCTATCAAAGGTACGAGCAGTACTTC

D gene: TRBD2
J gene: TRBJ2-5
clone size: -
V gene: TRBV5-4
CDR3 protein: CASSTRLAGGQETQYF
CDR3 DNA: TGTGCCAGCAGCACTAGACTAGCGGGAGGGCAAGAGACCCAGTACTTC

D gene: -
J gene: TRBJ1-3
clone size: -
V gene: TRBV27
CDR3 protein: CASSLGGFSGNTIYF
CDR3 DNA: TGTGCCAGCAGTTTAGGCGGATTCTCTGGAAACACCATATATTTT

D gene: TRBD2
J gene: TRBJ2-1
clone size: -
V gene: TRBV19
CDR3 protein: CASRTSGSNEQFF
CDR3 DNA: TGTGCCAGTAGGACTAGCGGGAGCAATGAGCAGTTCTTC

D gene: TRBD1
J gene: TRBJ2-7
clone size: -
V gene: TRBV2
CDR3 protein: CASRSARTGVRWEQYF
CDR3 DNA: TGTGCCAGCCGCTCGGCCCGGACAGGGGTACGTTGGGAGCAGTACTTC

D gene: TRBD2
J gene: TRBJ2-5
clone size: -
V gene: TRBV14
CDR3 protein: CASSLRTSGRASQETQYF
CDR3 DNA: TGTGCCAGCAGCCTTCGGACTAGCGGGAGGGCTTCCCAAGAGACCCAGTACTTC

D gene: -
J gene: TRBJ2-1
clone size: once
V gene: TRBV18
CDR3 protein: CASSRDRLSSYNEQFF
CDR3 DNA: TGTGCCAGCTCACGCGACAGGCTAAGCTCCTACAATGAGCAGTTCTTC

D gene: -
J gene: TRBJ1-5
clone size: -
V gene: TRBV2
CDR3 protein: CASSTELGGNWPQHF
CDR3 DNA: TGTGCCAGCAGTACAGAATTGGGGGGAAATTGGCCCCAGCATTTT

D gene: -
J gene: TRBJ1-5
clone size: -
V gene: TRBV2
CDR3 protein: CASRPRTDINQPQHF
CDR3 DNA: TGTGCCAGCAGACCCAGGACGGATATCAATCAGCCCCAGCATTTT

D gene: TRBD1
J gene: TRBJ2-2
clone size: -
V gene: TRBV6-1
CDR3 protein: CASTIQGDLAGELFF
CDR3 DNA: TGTGCCAGCACCATCCAGGGGGATTTGGCCGGGGAGCTGTTTTTT

D gene: -
J gene: TRBJ1-5
clone size: -
V gene: TRBV27
CDR3 protein: CASSLFTPDKGLWDQPQHF
CDR3 DNA: TGTGCCAGCAGTTTATTTACTCCCGACAAGGGCTTATGGGATCAGCCCCAGCATTTT

D gene: TRBD2
J gene: TRBJ2-7
clone size: -
V gene: TRBV4-1
CDR3 protein: CASSQGAGVVYEQYF
CDR3 DNA: TGCGCCAGCAGCCAAGGGGCGGGAGTAGTCTACGAGCAGTACTTC

D gene: TRBD1
J gene: TRBJ1-1
clone size: -
V gene: TRBV29-1
CDR3 protein: CSVTTGGDTEAFF
CDR3 DNA: TGCAGCGTAACGACAGGGGGTGACACTGAAGCTTTCTTT

D gene: TRBD1
J gene: TRBJ2-7
clone size: -
V gene: TRBV28
CDR3 protein: CASRRDRVPSYEQYF
CDR3 DNA: TGTGCCAGCAGACGGGACAGGGTCCCATCCTACGAGCAGTACTTC

D gene: TRBD2
J gene: TRBJ2-1
clone size: -
V gene: TRBV7-2
CDR3 protein: CASSLAGLAGASPNNEQFF
CDR3 DNA: TGTGCCAGCAGCTTGGCTGGGCTAGCGGGAGCGAGTCCAAACAATGAGCAGTTCTTC

D gene: -
J gene: TRBJ2-5
clone size: -
V gene: TRBV5-1
CDR3 protein: CASSLGPQETQYF
CDR3 DNA: TGCGCCAGCAGCTTGGGCCCCCAAGAGACCCAGTACTTC

D gene: TRBD2
J gene: TRBJ2-7
clone size: -
V gene: TRBV7-8
CDR3 protein: CASSLVSGTSGSSYEQYF
CDR3 DNA: TGTGCCAGCAGCTTAGTTTCCGGGACTAGCGGATCATCCTACGAGCAGTACTTC

D gene: -
J gene: TRBJ1-1
clone size: few
V gene: TRBV19
CDR3 protein: CASSIDRAGEAFF
CDR3 DNA: TGTGCCAGTAGTATAGATCGGGCAGGTGAAGCTTTCTTT

D gene: -
J gene: TRBJ2-6
clone size: -
V gene: TRBV6-1
CDR3 protein: CASSVGGGANVLTF
CDR3 DNA: TGTGCCAGCAGTGTGGGAGGCGGGGCCAACGTCCTGACTTTC

D gene: TRBD2
J gene: TRBJ2-5
clone size: -
V gene: TRBV5-4
CDR3 protein: CASSSGLAKETQYF
CDR3 DNA: TGTGCCAGCAGCTCCGGACTAGCGAAAGAGACCCAGTACTTC

D gene: TRBD1
J gene: TRBJ1-5
clone size: -
V gene: TRBV2
CDR3 protein: CASTDQGQISNQPQHF
CDR3 DNA: TGTGCCAGCACCGACCAGGGACAGATTAGCAATCAGCCCCAGCATTTT